This TCR beta chain was observed in a study of beta chain features in type 1 diabetes. Study background: Taken together, all samples contributed fewer than 110 million examined sorted cells. The study's findings and limits: Amplification by PCR could prefer shorter templates, with the same effect in patients and controls.

TCRB transcripts that were expressed got sequenced, as all of the isolated RNA had been reverse transcribed. Mean read depth for naive, central memory and regulatory T cell samples was several million reads. Profiling relied on immunoSEQ multiplex PCR, and the TCRdb table lists in-frame clones only, not all of them. Counted here are 330,000 or so clones, around 20% occurring once; the ten biggest clones make up 0.044%. It was via CD45RO/CCR7/CD25/CD127/CD95/CD27 that CD4+ naive, central memory, regulatory and stem cell-like memory cells were sorted. As for this clone: Antigen: not known.

This TCR was recovered from a woman under 30 in good health. The sequencing input was naive CD4+ T cells from blood.

The CDR3 DNA reads as TGTGCCAGCAGGAGAACAGGGTTCCAAGAGACCCAGTACTTC. Its translation: CASRRTGFQETQYF. V gene TRBV7-9 combines with J gene TRBJ2-5; TRBD1 is a possible D gene (6 bases). V was shortened by 6 bases and J by 1 base, with 12 bases between the two germline ends. CDR1 SEHNR and CDR2 FQNEAQ come from the germline V gene (reference sequence). This CDR3 is 14 amino acids long.